The 21 T cell receptor beta chains listed next were all sequenced from one sample in a study of cytomegalovirus exposure and HLA in healthy donors. Primers for the PCR totalled 60 Vbeta and 13 Jbeta. Libraries were prepared by immunoSEQ multiplex PCR; TCRdb keeps only in-frame clonotypes and omits some of them. In the table there are around 110,000 clones, under 85% of which are singletons. Input material: PBMCs. All receptors derive from a woman under 30 in good health and CMV-seronegative.

This chain uses TRBV2 with TRBJ1-1, with D maybe TRBD1 (5 bases). The germline CDR1 and CDR2 sequences are SNHLY and FYNNEI. The CDR3 spans 12 residues. The germline V and J ends were trimmed by 2 bases and 9 bases, with 10 bases remaining between them. CDR3 in DNA: TGTGCCAGCAGTGAATCGGGGGTTAAAGCTTTCTTT. Amino acid sequence: CASSESGVKAFF.

The chain links TRBV2 to TRBJ1-1; D may be TRBD1 (6 bases). The germline V and J ends were trimmed by 4 bases and 11 bases, with 14 bases remaining between them. The CDR3 contains 12 residues. Per germline, CDR1 SNHLY and CDR2 FYNNEI. CDR3 protein: CASSVLQGRAFF. DNA for the CDR3: TGTGCCAGCAGTGTCTTACAGGGCCGGGCTTTCTTT.

This clone has a handful of counts. The chain is built from TRBV27 and TRBJ1-2; 11 bases align to TRBD1. Germline trimming cut 4 bases from V and 8 bases from J; bases unmatched to any gene: 6. In germline, CDR1 is MNHEY, CDR2 SMNVEV (reference sequence). This CDR3 spans 14 amino acids. This CDR3 reads CASSSPRTGGGYTF. The CDR3, as DNA: TGTGCCAGCAGTTCCCCCCGGACAGGGGGCGGCTACACCTTC.

The chain recombines TRBV5-1 with TRBJ2-6, with D maybe TRBD1 (6 bases). Per germline, CDR1 SGHRS and CDR2 YFSETQ. V was shortened by 5 bases and J by 18 bases, with 27 bases between the two germline ends. The CDR3 is made up of 15 amino acids. CDR3 sequence: CASSQTQSTTGSPTF. The CDR3 coding sequence is TGCGCCAGCAGTCAAACCCAATCTACGACAGGTTCACCGACTTTC.

This clone occurred a few times. The chain recombines TRBV10-3 with TRBJ1-4; TRBD1 is a possible D gene (6 bases). Germline CDR1 and CDR2: ENHRY and SYGVKD. Trimming shortened V by 8 bases and J by 5 bases, and 9 bases separated the two germline ends. The CDR3 is 12 amino acids. DNA for the CDR3: TGTGCCATCGGACAGTTAAATGAAAAACTGTTTTTT. This codes for CAIGQLNEKLFF.

The rearrangement uses TRBV9 and TRBJ2-2, with a tentative D call TRBD2 (7 bases). Germline V gene data show CDR1 as SGDLS and CDR2 as YYNGEE. Trimming removed 6 bases at V and 4 bases at J, with 13 bases between. CDR3 length: 14 amino acids. The CDR3 region has the DNA TGTGCCAGCACGCGGGGGACACTCACCGGGGAGCTGTTTTTT. Residues: CASTRGTLTGELFF. The full variable domain, with the rest looked up from reference TRBV9 and TRBJ2-2, is DSGVTQTPKHLITATGQRVTLRCSPRSGDLSVYWYQQSLDQGLQFLIQYYNGEERAKGNILERFSAQQFPDLHSELNLSSLELGDSALYFCASTRGTLTGELFFGEGSRLTVL.

The CDR3 sequence is CASSLAGGRHEQYF. CDR3 coding DNA: TGTGCCAGCAGCTTAGCGGGGGGACGCCACGAGCAGTACTTC. The chain carries TRBV7-2 and TRBJ2-7; possibly TRBD2 for D (6 bases). Germline CDR1 reads SGHTA; CDR2 reads FQGNSA. Trimming stripped 0 bases from V and 5 bases from J, with 11 bases between. The CDR3 covers 14 residues.

This chain joins TRBV7-8 and TRBJ2-7; 7 nucleotides align to TRBD1. CDR3 length: 14 residues. Germline trimming cut 5 bases from V and 0 bases from J; bases unmatched to any gene: 4. Germline CDR1 and CDR2: SGHVS and FQNEAQ. DNA for the CDR3: TGTGCCAGCAGCCCCCGGGACAGCTCCTACGAGCAGTACTTC. It encodes CASSPRDSSYEQYF.

The rearrangement joins TRBV14 to TRBJ1-1; 8 bases are shared with TRBD1. The V gene's germline CDR1 is SGHDN and CDR2 FVKESK. The V and J ends lost 2 bases and 1 base, in that order; junction bases with no gene match: 3. The CDR3 has 15 residues. Written as DNA, the CDR3 is TGTGCCAGCAGCCAACGACAGGGGAAGAACACTGAAGCTTTCTTT. It yields the protein CASSQRQGKNTEAFF.

There are a few counts of this clone. Other DNA sequences in the same sample also yield this CDR3. This chain links TRBV30 with TRBJ1-1; D uncertain. Germline V lookup: CDR1 GTSNPN, CDR2 SVGIG (reference sequence). The V gene lost 0 bases and the J gene lost 1 base, with 6 bases spanning the gap. The CDR3 runs to 13 residues. The CDR3 loop reads CAWSVQSNTEAFF. The CDR3 DNA sequence: TGTGCCTGGAGTGTGCAGTCGAACACTGAAGCTTTCTTT. Combining the CDR3 with reference TRBV30 and TRBJ1-1 gives the whole variable domain SQTIHQWPATLVQPVGSPLSLECTVEGTSNPNLYWYRQAAGRGLQLLFYSVGIGQISSEVPQNLSASRPQDRQFILSSKKLLLSDSGFYLCAWSVQSNTEAFFGQGTRLTVV.

The chain employs TRBV19 and TRBJ2-1; the D gene is possibly TRBD1 (6 bases). Trimming pared 3 bases from V and 5 bases from J, leaving 14 bases between. The CDR3 runs 15 residues. Germline V CDR1 and CDR2: LNHDA, SQIVND (reference sequence). As DNA, the CDR3 is TGTGCCAGTAGTATTTGGTCTCGGGACAACAATGAGCAGTTCTTC. Its translation: CASSIWSRDNNEQFF. The whole variable domain, remainder taken from reference TRBV19 and TRBJ2-1, is DGGITQSPKYLFRKEGQNVTLSCEQNLNHDAMYWYRQDPGQGLRLIYYSQIVNDFQKGDIAEGYSVSREKKESFPLTVTSAQKNPTAFYLCASSIWSRDNNEQFFGPGTRLTVL.

The chain is built from TRBV29-1 and TRBJ1-1; D is undetermined. In germline, CDR1 is SQVTM, CDR2 ANQGSEA. V was clipped by 4 bases and J by 6 bases, with 12 bases between them. CDR3 length: 12 residues. The CDR3 region is CSVVGVGAEAFF. The CDR3 bases are TGCAGCGTTGTAGGCGTGGGAGCTGAAGCTTTCTTT.

The gene calls are TRBV13 and TRBJ2-7; 8 positions match TRBD1. The germline V gene encodes CDR1 PRHDT and CDR2 FYEKMQ (reference sequence). The CDR3 runs 15 residues. With 5 bases clipped from V and 2 bases from J, the junction kept 8 bases outside the gene matches. CDR3 region: CASSADREMTYEQYF. CDR3 sequence (DNA): TGTGCCAGCAGCGCGGACAGGGAGATGACCTACGAGCAGTACTTC.

Of note for this clone: An end of the junction differs from the germline gene, which may be a read error. V gene TRBV7-7 combines with J gene TRBJ1-1; 10 bases are a match to TRBD1. In germline, CDR1 is SSHAT, CDR2 FNYEAQ (reference sequence). The CDR3 contains 17 residues. The CDR3 region has the DNA TGTGCTAGCAGCTGGAGGGGAACCGGACAGGGGGACACTGAAGCTTTCTTT. Amino acid sequence: CASSWRGTGQGDTEAFF.

The CDR3 protein is CASSRDTYGYTF. In DNA, the CDR3 is TGCGCCAGCAGCCGGGACACCTATGGCTACACCTTC. The genes are TRBV5-1 and TRBJ1-2; TRBD1 is a possible D gene (6 bases). The CDR3 is 12 residues long. Germline values: CDR1 SGHRS, CDR2 YFSETQ. Trimming removed 4 bases from V and 4 bases from J, with 8 bases in between.

The rearrangement links TRBV19 to TRBJ2-5; perhaps TRBD2 as D (5 bases). The CDR3 spans 13 residues. Germline CDR1 LNHDA, CDR2 SQIVND (reference sequence). Trimming took 3 bases from V and 4 from J, leaving 9 bases between them. In DNA form, the CDR3 reads TGTGCCAGTAGTATTGGTGGGAGAGAGACCCAGTACTTC. This sequence encodes CASSIGGRETQYF.

This chain joins TRBV2 and TRBJ1-2; unclear D gene. Trimming cost V 7 bases and J 4 bases, with 16 bases left between them. The CDR3 sequence is 14 residues long. CDR1 and CDR2 (germline): SNHLY, FYNNEI. CDR3 protein: CASIEDGGAYGYTF. The DNA of the CDR3 is TGTGCCAGCATCGAAGATGGCGGAGCCTATGGCTACACCTTC.

V gene TRBV5-4 combines with J gene TRBJ1-2, with D uncertain. The germline V gene has CDR1 SGHNT and CDR2 YYREEE (reference sequence). V was shortened by 1 base and J by 7 bases, with 11 bases between the two germline ends. This CDR3 has 13 residues. The DNA of the CDR3 is TGTGCCAGCAGCTTGACAGCCCCAAGTGGCTACACCTTC. Its translation is CASSLTAPSGYTF.

J is TRBJ2-7 and V is TRBV5-5; TRBD2 might be the D (7 bases). Germline V gives CDR1 SGHKS, CDR2 YYEKEE (reference sequence). Between the trimmed V and J ends, which lost 4 bases and 5 bases, there was a span of 16 bases. The CDR3 is 14 residues long. The CDR3 protein is CASSRGGVPDEQYF. The CDR3 nucleotides are TGTGCCAGCAGCAGGGGGGGGGTACCCGACGAGCAGTACTTC.

About this clone: Other nucleotide sequences from this sample produce the same CDR3. The chain recombines TRBV27 with TRBJ1-5; D is undetermined. The CDR3 totals 14 residues. Germline CDR1 reads MNHEY; CDR2 reads SMNVEV (reference sequence). V lost 0 bases and J lost 0, with 3 bases in between. CDR3 residues: CASSLSYSNQPQHF. The CDR3 nucleotides read TGTGCCAGCAGTTTATCGTATAGCAATCAGCCCCAGCATTTT.

This chain links TRBV30 with TRBJ1-1, with TRBD1 matching over 8 bases. The junction had 7 bases not matched to a gene; V was cut back by 3 bases and J by 4 bases. Germline CDR1 reads GTSNPN; CDR2 reads SVGIG (reference sequence). CDR3 length equals 14 residues. As DNA, the CDR3 is TGTGCCTGGAGCACGGGACAGGCGGGCACTGAAGCTTTCTTT. Residues: CAWSTGQAGTEAFF.